The present T cell receptor (beta chain) was sequenced within a study of OX40 agonist ivuxolimab in advanced cancers. Broader study findings: CD4+ and CD8+ blood T cells expanded clonally by week 6 at 0.1 to 3.0 mg/kg. CD8+ T cells (on average) carried more expanded clones than CD4+ T cells.

In its sample, this clone is medium-sized. The antigen remains undetermined. Produced via immunoSEQ multiplex PCR; TCRdb's table is partial and in-frame only. The sample lists around 80,000 clones, around 87% occurring once. The origin of this receptor is an adult with an advanced solid tumor such as melanoma, head and neck, liver or kidney cancer. Sequenced material: CD4+ or CD8+ T cells sorted from blood, taken in a trial of the OX40 agonist ivuxolimab.

In nucleotides, the CDR3 is TGTGCCAGCGGGGCAGGGCCCTTGGAGGAGCAGTACTTC. Encoded protein: CASGAGPLEEQYF. The chain joins TRBV6-7 to TRBJ2-7, with D tentatively TRBD1 (5 bases). TRBV6-7 has ORF status, its function being uncertain. This CDR3 has 13 residues. V was shortened by 8 bases and J by 7 bases, with 18 bases between the two germline ends.